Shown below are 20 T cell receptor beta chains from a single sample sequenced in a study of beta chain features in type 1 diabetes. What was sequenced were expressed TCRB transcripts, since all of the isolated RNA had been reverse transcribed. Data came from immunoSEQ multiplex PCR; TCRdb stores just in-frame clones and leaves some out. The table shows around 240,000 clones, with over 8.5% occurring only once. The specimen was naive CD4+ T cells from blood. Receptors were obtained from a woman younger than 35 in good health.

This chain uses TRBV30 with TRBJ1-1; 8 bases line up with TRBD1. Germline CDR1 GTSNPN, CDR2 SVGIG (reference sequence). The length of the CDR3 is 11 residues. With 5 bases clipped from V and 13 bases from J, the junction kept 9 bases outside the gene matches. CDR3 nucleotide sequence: TGTGCCTGGTCGACAGGGGCCGCCGTTTTCTTT. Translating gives CAWSTGAAVFF. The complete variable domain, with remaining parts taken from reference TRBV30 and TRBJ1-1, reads SQTIHQWPATLVQPVGSPLSLECTVEGTSNPNLYWYRQAAGRGLQLLFYSVGIGQISSEVPQNLSASRPQDRQFILSSKKLLLSDSGFYLCAWSTGAAVFFGQGTRLTVV.

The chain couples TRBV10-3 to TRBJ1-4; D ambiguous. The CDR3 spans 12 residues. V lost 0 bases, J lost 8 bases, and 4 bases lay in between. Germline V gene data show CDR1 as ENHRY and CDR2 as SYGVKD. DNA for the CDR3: TGTGCCATCAGTGAGTCTAGAGAAAAACTGTTTTTT. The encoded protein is CAISESREKLFF.

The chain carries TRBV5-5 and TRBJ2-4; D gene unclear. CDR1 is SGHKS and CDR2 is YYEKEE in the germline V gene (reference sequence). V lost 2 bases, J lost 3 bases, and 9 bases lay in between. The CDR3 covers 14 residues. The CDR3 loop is CASSFVQYKNIQYF. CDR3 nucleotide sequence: TGTGCCAGCAGCTTCGTTCAGTACAAAAACATTCAGTACTTC.

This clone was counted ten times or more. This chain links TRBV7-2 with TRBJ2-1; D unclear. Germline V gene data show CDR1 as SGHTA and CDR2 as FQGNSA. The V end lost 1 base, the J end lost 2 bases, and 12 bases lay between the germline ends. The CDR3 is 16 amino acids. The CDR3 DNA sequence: TGTGCCAGCAGCTTAGGCAGAGACTCAACCTACAATGAGCAGTTCTTC. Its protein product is CASSLGRDSTYNEQFF.

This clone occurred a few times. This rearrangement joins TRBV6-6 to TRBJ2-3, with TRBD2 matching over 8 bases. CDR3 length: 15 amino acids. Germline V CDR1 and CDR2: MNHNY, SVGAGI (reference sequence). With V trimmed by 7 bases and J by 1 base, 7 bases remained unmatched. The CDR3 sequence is CASTATSARTDTQYF. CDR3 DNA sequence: TGTGCCAGCACCGCGACTAGCGCCCGCACAGATACGCAGTATTTT.

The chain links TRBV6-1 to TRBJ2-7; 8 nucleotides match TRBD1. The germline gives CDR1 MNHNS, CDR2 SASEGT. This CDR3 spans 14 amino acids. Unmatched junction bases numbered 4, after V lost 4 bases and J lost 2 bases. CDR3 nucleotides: TGTGCCAGCAGTGCTGGACAGGGAGCCTACGAGCAGTACTTC. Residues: CASSAGQGAYEQYF.

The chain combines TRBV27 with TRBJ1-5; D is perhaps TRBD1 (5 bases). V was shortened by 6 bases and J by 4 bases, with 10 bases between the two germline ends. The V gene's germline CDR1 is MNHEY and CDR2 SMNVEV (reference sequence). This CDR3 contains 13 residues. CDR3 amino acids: CASSGQYNQPQHF. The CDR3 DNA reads TGTGCCAGCAGCGGACAATATAATCAGCCCCAGCATTTT.

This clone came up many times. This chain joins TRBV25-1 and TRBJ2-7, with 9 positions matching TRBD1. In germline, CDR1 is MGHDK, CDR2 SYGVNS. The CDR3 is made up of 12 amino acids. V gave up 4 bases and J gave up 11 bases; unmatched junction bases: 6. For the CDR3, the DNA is TGTGCCAGCAGTGCTCCCGGGGACAGGGAGTACTTC. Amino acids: CASSAPGDREYF.

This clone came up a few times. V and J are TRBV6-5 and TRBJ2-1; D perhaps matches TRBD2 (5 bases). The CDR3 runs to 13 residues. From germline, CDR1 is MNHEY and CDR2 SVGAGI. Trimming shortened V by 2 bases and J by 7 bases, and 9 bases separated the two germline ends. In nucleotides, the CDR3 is TGTGCCAGCAGTTACAAAGGCGGGAATGAGCAGTTCTTC. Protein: CASSYKGGNEQFF.

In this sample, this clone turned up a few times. The CDR3 protein is CASRLTTLEQFF. The CDR3 DNA follows: TGTGCCAGCAGATTAACGACTCTTGAGCAGTTCTTC. The genes are TRBV7-9 and TRBJ2-1, with D hard to call. The CDR3 totals 12 residues. Trimming pared 6 bases from V and 9 bases from J, leaving 12 bases between. Germline V gene sequence: CDR1 SEHNR, CDR2 FQNEAQ (reference sequence).

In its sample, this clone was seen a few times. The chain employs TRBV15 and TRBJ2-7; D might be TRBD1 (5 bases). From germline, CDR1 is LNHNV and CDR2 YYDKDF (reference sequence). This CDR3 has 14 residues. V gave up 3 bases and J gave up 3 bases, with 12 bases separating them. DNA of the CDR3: TGTGCCACCAGCAGGGCAGGGAACATCTACGAGCAGTACTTC. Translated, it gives CATSRAGNIYEQYF.

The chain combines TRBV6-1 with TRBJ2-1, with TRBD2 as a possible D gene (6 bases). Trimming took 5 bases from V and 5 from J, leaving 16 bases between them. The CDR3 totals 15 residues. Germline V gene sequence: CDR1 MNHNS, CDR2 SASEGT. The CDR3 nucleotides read TGTGCCAGCAGTCGAACTTTGACGGGAGACAATGAGCAGTTCTTC. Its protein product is CASSRTLTGDNEQFF.

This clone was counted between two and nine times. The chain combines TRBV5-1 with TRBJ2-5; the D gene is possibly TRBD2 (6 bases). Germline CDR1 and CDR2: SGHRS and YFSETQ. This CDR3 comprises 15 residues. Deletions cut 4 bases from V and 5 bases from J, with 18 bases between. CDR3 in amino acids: CASSGGTPQVETQYF. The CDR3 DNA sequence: TGCGCCAGCAGCGGCGGGACCCCGCAGGTTGAGACCCAGTACTTC. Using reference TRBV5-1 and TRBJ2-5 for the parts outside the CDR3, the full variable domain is KAGVTQTPRYLIKTRGQQVTLSCSPISGHRSVSWYQQTPGQGLQFLFEYFSETQRNKGNFPGRFSGRQFSNSRSEMNVSTLELGDSALYLCASSGGTPQVETQYFGPGTRLLVL.

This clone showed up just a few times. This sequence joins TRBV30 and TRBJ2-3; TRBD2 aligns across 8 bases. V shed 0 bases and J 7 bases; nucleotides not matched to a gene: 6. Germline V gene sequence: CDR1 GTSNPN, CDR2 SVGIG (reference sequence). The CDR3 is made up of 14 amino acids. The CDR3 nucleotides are TGTGCCTGGAGTGTATTCGGGGGGGCCTATACGCAGTATTTT. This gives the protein CAWSVFGGAYTQYF.

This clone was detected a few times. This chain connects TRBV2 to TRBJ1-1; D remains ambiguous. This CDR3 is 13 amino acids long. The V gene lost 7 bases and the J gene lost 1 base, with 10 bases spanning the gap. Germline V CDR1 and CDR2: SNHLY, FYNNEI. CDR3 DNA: TGTGCCAGCAACAGTCGGGGGAACACTGAAGCTTTCTTT. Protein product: CASNSRGNTEAFF. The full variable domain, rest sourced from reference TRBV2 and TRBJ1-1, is EPEVTQTPSHQVTQMGQEVILRCVPISNHLYFYWYRQILGQKVEFLVSFYNNEISEKSEIFDDQFSVERPDGSNFTLKIRSTKLEDSAMYFCASNSRGNTEAFFGQGTRLTVV.

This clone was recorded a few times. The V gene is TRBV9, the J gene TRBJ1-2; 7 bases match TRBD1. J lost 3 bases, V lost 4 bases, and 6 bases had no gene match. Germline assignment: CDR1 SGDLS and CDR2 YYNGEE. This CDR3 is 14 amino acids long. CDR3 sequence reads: CASSLRTGDYGYTF. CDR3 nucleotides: TGTGCCAGCAGCCTCCGGACAGGAGACTATGGCTACACCTTC. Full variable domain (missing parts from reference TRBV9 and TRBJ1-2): DSGVTQTPKHLITATGQRVTLRCSPRSGDLSVYWYQQSLDQGLQFLIQYYNGEERAKGNILERFSAQQFPDLHSELNLSSLELGDSALYFCASSLRTGDYGYTFGSGTRLTVV.

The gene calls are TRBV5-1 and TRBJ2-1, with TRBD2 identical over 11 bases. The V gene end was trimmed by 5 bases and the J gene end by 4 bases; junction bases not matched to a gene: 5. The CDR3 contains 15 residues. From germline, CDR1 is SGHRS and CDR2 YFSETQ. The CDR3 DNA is TGCGCCAGCAGGCGACTAGCGGGGTCGTACAATGAGCAGTTCTTC. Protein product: CASRRLAGSYNEQFF.

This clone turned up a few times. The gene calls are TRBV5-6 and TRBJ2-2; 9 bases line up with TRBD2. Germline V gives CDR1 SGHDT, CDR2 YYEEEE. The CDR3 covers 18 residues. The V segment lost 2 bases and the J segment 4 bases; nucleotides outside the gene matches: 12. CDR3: CASSFLRERGAITGELFF. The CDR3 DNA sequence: TGTGCCAGCAGCTTCCTACGAGAGCGGGGGGCGATCACCGGGGAGCTGTTTTTT.

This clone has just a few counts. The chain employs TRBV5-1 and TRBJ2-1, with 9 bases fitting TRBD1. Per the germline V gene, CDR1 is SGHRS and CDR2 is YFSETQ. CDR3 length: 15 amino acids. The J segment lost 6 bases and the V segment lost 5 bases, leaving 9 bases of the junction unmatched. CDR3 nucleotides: TGCGCCAGCAGACCCGACAGGGGGGTCACCAATGAGCAGTTCTTC. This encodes CASRPDRGVTNEQFF. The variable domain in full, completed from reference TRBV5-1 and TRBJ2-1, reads KAGVTQTPRYLIKTRGQQVTLSCSPISGHRSVSWYQQTPGQGLQFLFEYFSETQRNKGNFPGRFSGRQFSNSRSEMNVSTLELGDSALYLCASRPDRGVTNEQFFGPGTRLTVL.

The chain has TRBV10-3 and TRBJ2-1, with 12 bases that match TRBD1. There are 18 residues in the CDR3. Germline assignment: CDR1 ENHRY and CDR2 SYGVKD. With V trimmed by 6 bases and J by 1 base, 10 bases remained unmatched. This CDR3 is CAIRTGTGGPSSYNEQFF. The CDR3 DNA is TGTGCCATCAGGACCGGGACAGGGGGCCCTTCATCCTACAATGAGCAGTTCTTC.